This TCR beta chain came from a study of cytotoxic CD8 clonotypes in ibrutinib-treated CLL. Study outcomes and limitations: Once treatment began, public clonotypes, which were uncommon, contracted or stayed stable.

Sequenced by immunoSEQ multiplex PCR; TCRdb stores in-frame clones only, minus some. The table lists around 310,000 clones, just under 80% of them singletons. With cryopreserved PBMCs as the source, about 2.2 micrograms of genomic DNA went to TCR beta libraries. Details on this clone: The target antigen is unknown.

This CDR3 is 15 amino acids long. V dropped 6 bases and J dropped 0 bases, with 14 bases sitting between them. The germline gives CDR1 MNHEY, CDR2 SVGAGI. V and J are TRBV6-5 and TRBJ1-1, with a possible D match to TRBD1 (6 bases). This TCR derives from a human donor with chronic lymphocytic leukemia. This specimen consisted of PBMCs, obtained before ibrutinib treatment. The CDR3 nucleotides read TGTGCCAGCAGGCCAACGACAGGAATGAACACTGAAGCTTTCTTT. Translating gives CASRPTTGMNTEAFF.